Following are 5 T cell receptor beta chains from one sample sequenced in a study of shared clonotypes between healthy human individuals. Only CD45RO-negative cells positively selected for CCR7 counted as naive CD8 cells, so terminally differentiated effector memory CD45RA+ cells were excluded. Using immunoSEQ multiplex PCR, the repertoire was profiled, and TCRdb retains in-frame clones only, with some absent. The table lists about 580,000 clones, roughly 98% of them singletons. The specimen was naive CD8+ T cells sorted from blood. These receptors came from a young man in good health.

The chain uses TRBV27 and TRBJ1-1; the match to TRBD1 covers 7 bases. V shed 7 bases and J 7 bases; nucleotides not matched to a gene: 12. The length of the CDR3 is 14 residues. Germline lookup yields CDR1 MNHEY and CDR2 SMNVEV (reference sequence). The CDR3 nucleotides read TGTGCCAGCACCCCCCGGGACAGAAGACTTGAAGCTTTCTTT. This encodes CASTPRDRRLEAFF.

The chain joins TRBV11-2 to TRBJ2-3, with D possibly being TRBD2 (6 bases). The CDR3 runs to 18 residues. Germline CDR1 SGHAT, CDR2 FQNNGV. V shed 4 bases and J shed 3 bases, with 23 bases lying between them. The chain's CDR3 is CASSSLEEAGRTTDTQYF. The CDR3 coding sequence is TGTGCCAGCAGCTCACTCGAGGAGGCGGGACGAACGACAGATACGCAGTATTTT.

The chain recombines TRBV23-1 with TRBJ2-1; 9 nucleotides align to TRBD1. TRBV23-1 qualifies as an ORF whose function is uncertain. CDR3 length equals 13 residues. The V and J ends lost 3 bases and 9 bases, in that order; junction bases with no gene match: 3. CDR3: CASSHPTGGEQFF. CDR3 in DNA: TGCGCCAGCAGTCACCCGACAGGGGGTGAGCAGTTCTTC.

This clone was found once. The chain carries TRBV6-1 and TRBJ2-1; TRBD1 aligns across 10 bases. CDR3 length: 15 residues. Trimming cost V 1 base and J 8 bases; bases outside gene matches: 5. The germline V gene has CDR1 MNHNS and CDR2 SASEGT. The CDR3 region is CASSEGDRGVDEQFF. CDR3 nucleotides: TGTGCCAGCAGTGAAGGGGACAGGGGAGTCGATGAGCAGTTCTTC.

The chain carries TRBV7-2 and TRBJ1-1; TRBD1 matches 9 bases. The CDR3 is 15 amino acids. Germline CDR1 reads SGHTA; CDR2 reads FQGNSA. J lost 0 bases, V lost 3 bases, and 2 bases had no gene match. Here the CDR3 reads CASSLGQGMNTEAFF. The CDR3 DNA is TGTGCCAGCAGCTTGGGACAGGGAATGAACACTGAAGCTTTCTTT.